A single sample gave rise to the 26 T cell receptor beta chains below, sequenced in a study of blood T cell repertoires in COVID-19. Clones were read by immunoSEQ multiplex PCR, and TCRdb kept only the in-frame ones, dropping some. The table has 210,000 or so clones, just under 85% seen once. Sequences were obtained from peripheral blood. The receptor set was obtained from a woman in her 70s with active or convalescent COVID-19.

The genes are TRBV19 and TRBJ2-3; TRBD1 aligns across 7 bases. The CDR3 is 14 residues long. Trimming removed 6 bases from V and 2 bases from J; junction bases left unmatched: 5. Germline lookup yields CDR1 LNHDA and CDR2 SQIVND (reference sequence). The CDR3, as DNA: TGTGCCAGTAGGGCAGGGGGAAACACAGATACGCAGTATTTT. It yields the protein CASRAGGNTDTQYF.

This clone is a singleton in its sample. V is TRBV6-2 or TRBV6-3 and J is TRBJ2-1; the D gene is possibly TRBD2 (5 bases). Deletions cut 2 bases from V and 4 bases from J, with 9 bases between. From germline, CDR1 is MNHEY and CDR2 SVGEGT. This CDR3 region has 14 residues. This CDR3 reads CASSYKLGYNEQFF. The CDR3 nucleotides read TGTGCCAGCAGTTACAAACTAGGATACAATGAGCAGTTCTTC.

The V and J genes are TRBV7-3 and TRBJ2-1; TRBD1 matches 8 bases. Germline values: CDR1 SGHTA, CDR2 FQGTGA. J was trimmed by 4 bases and V by 2 bases; bases with no gene match: 4. The CDR3 totals 15 residues. In nucleotides, the CDR3 is TGTGCCAGCAGCTTAGCGGGACAGGTATACAATGAGCAGTTCTTC. Its protein is CASSLAGQVYNEQFF.

The chain is built from TRBV19 and TRBJ2-1; TRBD2 aligns across 8 bases. CDR3 length equals 14 residues. J gave up 10 bases and V 5 bases, and 10 bases lay outside the gene matches. Per the germline V gene, CDR1 is LNHDA and CDR2 is SQIVND (reference sequence). CDR3 coding DNA: TGTGCCAGTAGTCCTGGGACTAGGCGAGGGGAGCAGTTCTTC. Translation gives CASSPGTRRGEQFF.

The chain is built from TRBV11-2 and TRBJ2-3; 9 nucleotides align to TRBD2. Unmatched junction bases numbered 0, after V lost 2 bases and J lost 0 bases. Germline V gene lookup returns CDR1 SGHAT and CDR2 FQNNGV. CDR3 length: 15 amino acids. This chain's CDR3 is CASSLTSGSTDTQYF. The CDR3 DNA follows: TGTGCCAGCAGCTTAACTAGCGGGAGCACAGATACGCAGTATTTT.

The chain carries TRBV19 and TRBJ1-5; 8 nucleotides agree with TRBD1. Germline CDR1 is LNHDA and CDR2 is SQIVND (reference sequence). Germline trimming cut 2 bases from V and 6 bases from J; bases unmatched to any gene: 6. There are 15 residues in the CDR3. CDR3 sequence: CASSIPTGAGQPQHF. Written as DNA, the CDR3 is TGTGCCAGTAGTATACCGACAGGGGCGGGTCAGCCCCAGCATTTT. The whole variable domain, filled in from reference TRBV19 and TRBJ1-5, reads DGGITQSPKYLFRKEGQNVTLSCEQNLNHDAMYWYRQDPGQGLRLIYYSQIVNDFQKGDIAEGYSVSREKKESFPLTVTSAQKNPTAFYLCASSIPTGAGQPQHFGDGTRLSIL.

The chain combines TRBV28 with TRBJ1-4, with 8 bases aligning to TRBD1. V lost 7 bases, J lost 4 bases, and 5 bases stayed unmatched. The germline gives CDR1 MDHEN, CDR2 SYDVKM. The CDR3 is 14 amino acids. Written as DNA, the CDR3 is TGTGCCAGCACCATGGACAGGGATAATGAAAAACTGTTTTTT. Amino acid sequence: CASTMDRDNEKLFF.

V is TRBV27 and J is TRBJ2-1, with TRBD2 matching 13 bases. After removal of 4 bases from V and 5 bases from J, the junction contained 5 bases not matched to a gene. The germline V gene has CDR1 MNHEY and CDR2 SMNVEV (reference sequence). The CDR3 is made up of 16 amino acids. CDR3 residues: CASSSPGTSGNNEQFF. The CDR3 region has the DNA TGTGCCAGCAGTTCCCCCGGGACTAGCGGGAACAATGAGCAGTTCTTC.

The chain has TRBV5-6 and TRBJ2-5, with 7 bases aligning to TRBD2. V trimming: 1 base; J trimming: 1 base; junction bases outside the gene matches: 7. The CDR3 is made up of 16 amino acids. Germline V gene sequence: CDR1 SGHDT, CDR2 YYEEEE. The CDR3 bases are TGTGCCAGCAGCTTGTTTGGCGGGAGAATCCAAGAGACCCAGTACTTC. This translates into CASSLFGGRIQETQYF. The complete variable domain, with remaining parts taken from reference TRBV5-6 and TRBJ2-5, reads DAGVTQSPTHLIKTRGQQVTLRCSPKSGHDTVSWYQQALGQGPQFIFQYYEEEERQRGNFPDRFSGHQFPNYSSELNVNALLLGDSALYLCASSLFGGRIQETQYFGPGTRLLVL.

The chain carries TRBV9 and TRBJ1-1; D perhaps matches TRBD1 (6 bases). The V gene's germline CDR1 is SGDLS and CDR2 YYNGEE. Between the trimmed V and J ends, which lost 0 bases and 1 base, there was a span of 19 bases. This CDR3 has 18 amino acids. The DNA of the CDR3 is TGTGCCAGCAGCGTAGGGTTCGGCAGGGGTGCCCCGAACACTGAAGCTTTCTTT. Its translation is CASSVGFGRGAPNTEAFF.

CDR3 sequence: CASSVRNSGNTIYF. CDR3 DNA sequence: TGTGCCAGCAGCGTGAGGAACTCTGGAAACACCATATATTTT. V usage is TRBV7-9 and J usage is TRBJ1-3; D is unresolved. The germline V and J ends were trimmed by 5 bases and 0 bases, with 8 bases remaining between them. The CDR3 is made up of 14 amino acids. Germline-derived CDR1 and CDR2 are SEHNR and FQNEAQ (reference sequence).

This clone occurred a few times. This chain links TRBV11-2 with TRBJ2-3; the D gene is possibly TRBD1 (7 bases). Trimming cost V 5 bases and J 4 bases, with 16 bases left between them. This CDR3 is 15 amino acids long. The germline CDR1 and CDR2 sequences are SGHAT and FQNNGV. CDR3: CASSPRQGGADTQYF. The CDR3 DNA reads as TGTGCCAGCAGCCCACGACAGGGAGGAGCAGATACGCAGTATTTT.

The V call is TRBV5-4, the J call TRBJ1-1; no definite D call. V lost 0 bases and J lost 1, with 10 bases in between. The germline CDR1 and CDR2 sequences are SGHNT and YYREEE (reference sequence). The CDR3 is 15 residues long. The CDR3, as DNA: TGTGCCAGCAGCTTGGAGTACAGCAAGAACACTGAAGCTTTCTTT. It yields the protein CASSLEYSKNTEAFF.

V and J are TRBV7-9 and TRBJ2-7; TRBD1 matches 8 bases. Germline V CDR1 and CDR2: SEHNR, FQNEAQ (reference sequence). The CDR3 loop spans 13 amino acids. V was pared by 5 bases and J by 4 bases, with 4 bases of the junction left unmatched. The CDR3 loop reads CASSPRTGYEQYF. CDR3 bases: TGTGCCAGCAGCCCCCGGACAGGGTACGAGCAGTACTTC.

As DNA, the CDR3 is TGTGCCAGCAGGCAGGAGGGGACAGGGAAATACGAGCAGTACTTC. It codes for CASRQEGTGKYEQYF. The chain is built from TRBV5-5 and TRBJ2-7; 9 bases are a match to TRBD1. With 5 bases clipped from V and 4 bases from J, the junction kept 10 bases outside the gene matches. Germline CDR1 is SGHKS and CDR2 is YYEKEE (reference sequence). This CDR3 is built from 15 residues.

This chain joins TRBV5-6 and TRBJ1-2; perhaps TRBD1 as D (6 bases). V lost 4 bases, J lost 3 bases, and 16 bases lay in between. Germline V gives CDR1 SGHDT, CDR2 YYEEEE. This CDR3 spans 15 amino acids. The CDR3 here is CASSPNRDLDYGYTF. The CDR3 bases are TGTGCCAGCAGCCCTAACAGGGATCTCGACTATGGCTACACCTTC.

CDR3 sequence reads: CATSDGGQGAGGQFF. The CDR3 coding sequence is TGTGCCACCAGTGATGGTGGACAGGGGGCAGGGGGGCAGTTCTTC. The genes are TRBV24-1 and TRBJ2-1; 11 nucleotides align to TRBD1. The ends lost 3 bases at V and 12 bases at J; junction bases unmatched: 9. Germline V gene sequence: CDR1 KGHDR, CDR2 SFDVKD. The CDR3 sequence is 15 residues long.

The CDR3 DNA follows: TGTGCCAGCTCAATGGGACAGCTATACAATGAGCAGTTCTTC. Translating gives CASSMGQLYNEQFF. This sequence joins TRBV18 and TRBJ2-1; 7 bases map to TRBD1. V gave up 5 bases and J gave up 4 bases; unmatched junction bases: 5. The CDR3 is 14 residues long. CDR1 and CDR2 from the germline V gene are KGHSH and LQKENI.

The genes are TRBV12-5 and TRBJ1-1; D is possibly TRBD1 (5 bases). V gave up 1 base and J gave up 1 base, with 7 bases separating them. This CDR3 is 14 amino acids long. Germline loops: CDR1 LGHNT, CDR2 FRNRAP. In nucleotides, the CDR3 is TGTGCTAGTGGTTTGGGGGGCGCGAACACTGAAGCTTTCTTT. Amino acids: CASGLGGANTEAFF.

V usage is TRBV18 and J usage is TRBJ2-7; 7 bases fit TRBD2. The germline V gene has CDR1 KGHSH and CDR2 LQKENI. Trimming took 6 bases from V and 3 from J; bases not matched to a gene: 11. The CDR3 is made up of 15 amino acids. The CDR3 sequence: CASSPGTGEGYEQYF. The CDR3 DNA is TGTGCCAGCTCGCCGGGGACTGGGGAGGGCTACGAGCAGTACTTC.

In this sample, this clone turned up once. J is TRBJ1-2 and V is TRBV5-4; no firm D call. The CDR3 is made up of 12 amino acids. Germline assignment: CDR1 SGHNT and CDR2 YYREEE (reference sequence). V was trimmed by 1 base and J by 7 bases, leaving 8 bases between them. CDR3 residues: CASSLWGGGYTF. In DNA form, the CDR3 reads TGTGCCAGCAGCTTGTGGGGAGGTGGCTACACCTTC. The whole variable domain, filled in from reference TRBV5-4 and TRBJ1-2, reads ETGVTQSPTHLIKTRGQQVTLRCSSQSGHNTVSWYQQALGQGPQFIFQYYREEENGRGNFPPRFSGLQFPNYSSELNVNALELDDSALYLCASSLWGGGYTFGSGTRLTVV.

This sequence joins TRBV15 and TRBJ2-5; TRBD1 is a possible D gene (5 bases). Trimming took 5 bases from V and 0 from J, leaving 13 bases between them. The CDR3 is 15 amino acids. CDR1 is LNHNV and CDR2 is YYDKDF in the germline V gene (reference sequence). As DNA, the CDR3 is TGTGCCACCAGCCGAACCACCAGGGACCAAGAGACCCAGTACTTC. As protein: CATSRTTRDQETQYF.

The rearrangement uses TRBV4-2 and TRBJ2-1; perhaps TRBD1 as D (5 bases). CDR1 is LGHNA and CDR2 is YNFKEQ in the germline V gene. V was trimmed by 0 bases and J by 13 bases, leaving 13 bases between them. The CDR3 runs to 13 residues. CDR3 coding DNA: TGTGCCAGCAGCCAAGAATGGGGCTTCTCCCAGTTCTTC. Its translation is CASSQEWGFSQFF.

The CDR3 coding sequence is TGTGCCAGCAGTTTTAGCGGTTACGAGCAGTACTTC. It is translated as CASSFSGYEQYF. The chain employs TRBV6-5 and TRBJ2-7; a possible D gene is TRBD2 (6 bases). CDR1 MNHEY and CDR2 SVGAGI come from the germline V gene. V shed 4 bases and J shed 4 bases, with 8 bases lying between them. The CDR3 is 12 residues long.

Only a few counts were recorded for this clone. V usage is TRBV7-3 and J usage is TRBJ2-7; 8 nucleotides align to TRBD2. Germline V gives CDR1 SGHTA, CDR2 FQGTGA. This CDR3 has 15 residues. Trimming at V came to 1 base and at J to 2 bases, leaving 4 bases not matched to a gene. This chain's CDR3 is CASSLMSGRAYEQYF. In nucleotides, the CDR3 is TGTGCCAGCAGCTTAATGTCCGGGAGGGCCTACGAGCAGTACTTC.

V usage is TRBV2 and J usage is TRBJ1-3, with D hard to call. Between the trimmed V and J ends, which lost 5 bases and 3 bases, there was a span of 5 bases. Germline V CDR1 and CDR2: SNHLY, FYNNEI. The CDR3 loop spans 12 amino acids. In nucleotides, the CDR3 is TGTGCCAGCAGTACCGGTGGAAACACCATATATTTT. This gives the protein CASSTGGNTIYF.